A single sample gave rise to the 2 T cell receptor beta chains below, sequenced in a study of vaccination and CD4 T cells after COVID-19. The Oncomine TCR Beta short-read assay sequenced DNA from cultured CD4+ T cells. From cultured CD4+ T cells, genomic DNA was extracted. TCRdb fed the PCR reads into MiXCR, producing one record per CDR3 protein. The sample yields 9,500 to 12,000 distinct CDR3 sequences, 37% seen once. Noted treatment: 10-day PBMC culture with coronavirus spike peptide pools or control peptides (ViraFEST assay). Gathered ahead of the COVID-19 pandemic (2011-2018) were the CD4+ T cells of the unexposed donor. These receptors have no known antigen. The sample comprised CD4+ T cells from blood, cultured in vitro. The origin of the receptors is a human donor in good health.

This chain connects TRBV20-1 to TRBJ2-1, with TRBD2 matching over 8 bases. V shed 6 bases, J shed 5 bases, and the junction held 12 bases outside the gene matches. Germline V lookup: CDR1 DFQATT, CDR2 SNEGSKA (reference sequence). This CDR3 region has 15 residues. The CDR3 region has the DNA TGCAGTGCCAGAAATCCGACTAGCGTTAACAATGAGCAGTTCTTC. It codes for CSARNPTSVNNEQFF.

The V and J genes are TRBV28 and TRBJ1-2, with TRBD1 identical over 7 bases. V was pared by 5 bases and J by 4 bases, with 10 bases of the junction left unmatched. The CDR3 loop spans 15 amino acids. CDR1 MDHEN and CDR2 SYDVKM come from the germline V gene. CDR3: CASSLYSDRIYGYTF. CDR3 nucleotides: TGTGCCAGCAGTCTCTACTCGGACAGGATCTATGGCTACACCTTC.